A selection of T cell receptor beta chains follows, all from one sample in a study of metastatic and nonmetastatic thyroid tumors. MiXCR re-clonotyped the PCR reads for TCRdb. Here the sample spans tens of thousands of clones, around 15% being singletons. The sequencing input was blood. These receptors originate from a male donor with papillary thyroid cancer or a benign thyroid nodule (not recorded which). Some clones in this sample may be carry-over from other donors' samples. Both conserved end residues are part of each CDR3. Fields, in order: clone size, D gene, V gene, J gene, CDR3 protein, CDR3 DNA. The D gene is left open where the match is weak. Clone size appears in some rows only: once, few, many, or a class for an expanded clone.

clone size: few; D gene: -; V gene: TRBV6-1; J gene: TRBJ1-6; CDR3 protein: CASTLLNSPLHF; CDR3 DNA: TGTGCCAGCACTCTACTTAATTCACCCCTCCACTTT
clone size: many; D gene: TRBD2; V gene: TRBV20-1; J gene: TRBJ2-3; CDR3 protein: CSASRGLVADTQYF; CDR3 DNA: TGCAGTGCAAGCCGCGGACTAGTGGCAGATACGCAGTATTTT
clone size: many; D gene: -; V gene: TRBV11-3; J gene: TRBJ1-1; CDR3 protein: CASSPGGDTEAFF; CDR3 DNA: TGTGCCAGCAGCCCTGGGGGGGACACTGAAGCTTTCTTT
clone size: many; D gene: -; V gene: TRBV7-2; J gene: TRBJ2-7; CDR3 protein: CASSLAGVSSYEQYF; CDR3 DNA: TGTGCCAGCAGCTTAGCAGGGGTTTCGTCCTACGAGCAGTACTTC
clone size: many; D gene: -; V gene: TRBV7-2; J gene: TRBJ2-3; CDR3 protein: CASSWSIDTDTQYF; CDR3 DNA: TGTGCCAGCAGCTGGTCGATTGACACAGATACGCAGTATTTT
clone size: once; D gene: TRBD2; V gene: TRBV20-1; J gene: TRBJ2-7; CDR3 protein: CSARDRVPTSGLLEQYF; CDR3 DNA: TGCAGTGCTAGAGATCGTGTCCCGACTAGCGGGCTTCTGGAGCAGTACTTC
clone size: medium-sized; D gene: TRBD1; V gene: TRBV6-1; J gene: TRBJ2-7; CDR3 protein: CASSSGGQGKPYEQYF; CDR3 DNA: TGTGCCAGCAGCTCTGGGGGACAGGGAAAACCCTACGAGCAGTACTTC
clone size: -; D gene: TRBD2; V gene: TRBV27; J gene: TRBJ2-7; CDR3 protein: CASSWTGGSEQYF; CDR3 DNA: TGTGCCAGCAGTTGGACGGGAGGGTCCGAGCAGTACTTC
clone size: -; D gene: TRBD1; V gene: TRBV5-1; J gene: TRBJ2-7; CDR3 protein: CASMTGSHEQYF; CDR3 DNA: TGCGCCAGCATGACAGGGTCCCACGAGCAGTACTTC
clone size: -; D gene: TRBD2; V gene: TRBV20-1; J gene: TRBJ2-2; CDR3 protein: CSASPPLAPGELFF; CDR3 DNA: TGCAGTGCTAGTCCACCACTAGCGCCCGGGGAGCTGTTTTTT
clone size: many; D gene: -; V gene: TRBV27; J gene: TRBJ2-2; CDR3 protein: CASSPMETGELFF; CDR3 DNA: TGTGCCAGCAGTCCTATGGAAACCGGGGAGCTGTTTTTT
clone size: many; D gene: -; V gene: TRBV2; J gene: TRBJ1-1; CDR3 protein: CASSEWTEAFF; CDR3 DNA: TGTGCCAGCTCAGAGTGGACTGAAGCTTTCTTT
clone size: -; D gene: -; V gene: TRBV5-1; J gene: TRBJ2-5; CDR3 protein: CASSPPDGRGETKYF; CDR3 DNA: TGCGCCAGCAGCCCCCCGGACGGAAGAGGAGAGACCAAGTACTTC
clone size: many; D gene: TRBD1; V gene: TRBV27; J gene: TRBJ1-1; CDR3 protein: CASRPDRPMNTEAFF; CDR3 DNA: TGTGCCAGCAGACCGGACAGGCCCATGAACACTGAAGCTTTCTTT
clone size: many; D gene: -; V gene: TRBV12-3/TRBV12-4; J gene: TRBJ2-5; CDR3 protein: CASSVTGAHKTQYF; CDR3 DNA: TGTGCCAGCTCGGTTACAGGCGCCCATAAGACCCAGTACTTC
clone size: -; D gene: -; V gene: TRBV30; J gene: TRBJ1-1; CDR3 protein: CARSLAFF; CDR3 DNA: TGTGCCCGGAGTTTAGCTTTCTTT
clone size: many; D gene: TRBD2; V gene: TRBV5-5; J gene: TRBJ2-5; CDR3 protein: CASSPVGGETQYF; CDR3 DNA: TGTGCCAGCAGCCCGGTGGGGGGGGAGACCCAGTACTTC
clone size: many; D gene: TRBD1; V gene: TRBV2; J gene: TRBJ1-4; CDR3 protein: CASSGQGSNEKLFF; CDR3 DNA: TGTGCCAGCAGCGGACAGGGCAGTAATGAAAAACTGTTTTTT
clone size: many; D gene: TRBD2; V gene: TRBV2; J gene: TRBJ2-3; CDR3 protein: CASRKGLAVSDTQYF; CDR3 DNA: TGTGCCAGCAGGAAGGGACTAGCGGTTTCAGATACGCAGTATTTT
clone size: many; D gene: -; V gene: TRBV5-1; J gene: TRBJ1-5; CDR3 protein: CASSRDGGNQPQHF; CDR3 DNA: TGCGCCAGCAGCAGGGACGGGGGCAATCAGCCCCAGCATTTT
clone size: medium-sized; D gene: -; V gene: TRBV30; J gene: TRBJ1-5; CDR3 protein: CAWSVSRGQPQHF; CDR3 DNA: TGTGCCTGGAGTGTATCGCGGGGTCAGCCCCAGCATTTT
clone size: -; D gene: -; V gene: TRBV7-3; J gene: TRBJ1-1; CDR3 protein: CASSSHVAGGTTEAFF; CDR3 DNA: -
clone size: medium-sized; D gene: -; V gene: TRBV24-1; J gene: TRBJ1-4; CDR3 protein: CATSDLHYLNRDRGEKLFF; CDR3 DNA: TGTGCCACCAGTGATCTCCACTACCTTAACAGGGACCGGGGTGAAAAACTGTTTTTT
clone size: -; D gene: -; V gene: TRBV28; J gene: TRBJ1-2; CDR3 protein: CASNLKSAWGYTF; CDR3 DNA: TGTGCCAGCAACCTGAAGAGTGCATGGGGCTACACCTTC
clone size: many; D gene: -; V gene: TRBV5-4; J gene: TRBJ2-2; CDR3 protein: CASSLSIPTGSKNSGELFF; CDR3 DNA: TGTGCCAGCAGCTTGTCCATCCCGACCGGGTCCAAAAATAGCGGGGAGCTGTTTTTT
clone size: few; D gene: -; V gene: TRBV6-1; J gene: TRBJ2-3; CDR3 protein: CASSGSADTQYF; CDR3 DNA: TGTGCCAGCAGTGGTTCAGCAGATACGCAGTATTTT
clone size: -; D gene: -; V gene: TRBV3-1; J gene: TRBJ1-1; CDR3 protein: CASSQVDGAEAFF; CDR3 DNA: TGTGCCAGCAGCCAAGTCGACGGGGCTGAAGCTTTCTTT
clone size: many; D gene: TRBD1; V gene: TRBV3-1; J gene: TRBJ2-2; CDR3 protein: CASRAGGLGTGELFF; CDR3 DNA: TGTGCCAGCAGGGCAGGGGGCTTGGGAACCGGGGAGCTGTTTTTT
clone size: many; D gene: -; V gene: TRBV12-3/TRBV12-4; J gene: TRBJ1-1; CDR3 protein: CASSSQRKAFF; CDR3 DNA: TGTGCCAGCAGTTCACAGAGAAAAGCTTTCTTT
clone size: many; D gene: TRBD2; V gene: TRBV2; J gene: TRBJ2-7; CDR3 protein: CASSPGGPYEQYF; CDR3 DNA: TGTGCCAGCTCGCCGGGAGGGCCCTACGAGCAGTACTTC